The rows below give T cell receptor beta chains drawn from one sample of a study of blood T cell repertoires in COVID-19. Produced via immunoSEQ multiplex PCR; TCRdb's table is partial and in-frame only. In the table there are around 250,000 clones, more than 70% of which are singletons. Sequencing was done on a sample of peripheral blood. These receptors all stem from an elderly woman with COVID-19, enrolled during active disease. The CDR3 runs from the conserved cysteine through the conserved F or W. A D gene is named only where the DNA matches it firmly. Expanded clones are given a class, and other clones once, few, many or no size at all.

size: NA; V: TRBV9; J: TRBJ2-1; D: NA; length: 16; CDR3: CASSVPSAGSYNEQFF
size: NA; V: TRBV5-4; J: TRBJ1-1; D: NA; length: 16; CDR3: CASSLVHQAKNTEAFF
size: NA; V: TRBV2; J: TRBJ1-5; D: TRBD1; length: 13; CDR3: CASSGDSYQPQHF
size: NA; V: TRBV15; J: TRBJ2-1; D: NA; length: 13; CDR3: CATSVTRRNEQFF
size: NA; V: TRBV20-1; J: TRBJ1-4; D: NA; length: 13; CDR3: CSASGQDNEKLFF
size: NA; V: TRBV27; J: TRBJ2-7; D: TRBD1; length: 15; CDR3: CASSLAATGGYEQYF
size: once; V: TRBV6-5; J: TRBJ2-2; D: TRBD1; length: 14; CDR3: CASRLRGRDGELFF
size: NA; V: TRBV5-1; J: TRBJ1-1; D: NA; length: 15; CDR3: CASRRPGRSDTEAFF
size: NA; V: TRBV7-6; J: TRBJ1-4; D: NA; length: 14; CDR3: CASSLQGSNEKLFF
size: NA; V: TRBV28; J: TRBJ1-5; D: NA; length: 11; CDR3: CASSGRRAQHF
size: NA; V: TRBV5-1; J: TRBJ1-3; D: NA; length: 15; CDR3: CASSLTGFAGNTIYF
size: NA; V: TRBV5-1; J: TRBJ2-1; D: NA; length: 15; CDR3: CASSQGTLGFDEQFF
size: NA; V: TRBV11-3; J: TRBJ2-1; D: TRBD1; length: 16; CDR3: CASSLRGQGGYNEQFF
size: NA; V: TRBV18; J: TRBJ2-3; D: NA; length: 15; CDR3: CASSPRGTATDTQYF
size: NA; V: TRBV28; J: TRBJ1-2; D: NA; length: 12; CDR3: CASKLQDYGYTF
size: NA; V: TRBV5-8; J: TRBJ1-1; D: NA; length: 15; CDR3: CASSLAREVHTEAFF
size: NA; V: TRBV6-4; J: TRBJ1-2; D: NA; length: 17; CDR3: CASSDGVGSGYNYGYTF
size: NA; V: TRBV6-6; J: TRBJ2-2; D: NA; length: 15; CDR3: CASTTGSANTGELFF
size: NA; V: TRBV5-1; J: TRBJ2-7; D: TRBD2; length: 15; CDR3: CASSYAGGPGYEQYF
size: NA; V: TRBV24-1; J: TRBJ1-5; D: NA; length: 14; CDR3: CATSSGKTSQPQHF
size: NA; V: TRBV5-1; J: TRBJ2-2; D: NA; length: 15; CDR3: CASSRGGLNTGELFF
size: NA; V: TRBV11-1; J: TRBJ1-2; D: NA; length: 14; CDR3: CASSLGGGNYGYTF
size: NA; V: TRBV6-1; J: TRBJ1-2; D: NA; length: 16; CDR3: CASSEVLAPPNYGYTF
size: NA; V: TRBV24-1; J: TRBJ1-1; D: TRBD1; length: 17; CDR3: CATSGTRTGGLHTEAFF
size: NA; V: TRBV3-1/TRBV3-2; J: TRBJ1-3; D: TRBD1; length: 20; CDR3: CASSTSQNFGQGAAGNTIYF
size: NA; V: TRBV5-6; J: TRBJ1-2; D: NA; length: 15; CDR3: CASSLTEGIANGYTF
size: NA; V: TRBV7-8; J: TRBJ1-1; D: NA; length: 15; CDR3: CASSLSAERDTEAFF
size: NA; V: TRBV5-1; J: TRBJ1-1; D: TRBD1; length: 15; CDR3: CASSWRGQGKTEAFF
size: once; V: TRBV4-3; J: TRBJ2-3; D: NA; length: 14; CDR3: CASSQGARTDTQYF
size: few; V: TRBV29-1; J: TRBJ1-6; D: TRBD1; length: 14; CDR3: CSARGQGFNSPLHF
size: NA; V: TRBV4-1; J: TRBJ2-3; D: NA; length: 16; CDR3: CASSQENRPGSDTQYF
size: NA; V: TRBV3-1/TRBV3-2; J: TRBJ1-5; D: NA; length: 12; CDR3: CAAGGSNQPQHF